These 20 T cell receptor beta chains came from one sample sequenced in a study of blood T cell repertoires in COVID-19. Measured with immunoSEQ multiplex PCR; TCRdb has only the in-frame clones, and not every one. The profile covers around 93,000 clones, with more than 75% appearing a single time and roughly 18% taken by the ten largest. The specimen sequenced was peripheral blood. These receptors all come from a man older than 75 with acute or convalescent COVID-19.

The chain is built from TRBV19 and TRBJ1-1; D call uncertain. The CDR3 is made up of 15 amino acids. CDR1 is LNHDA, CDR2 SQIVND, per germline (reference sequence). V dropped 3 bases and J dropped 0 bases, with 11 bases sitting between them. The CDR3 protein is CASSMGPILNTEAFF. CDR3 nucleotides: TGTGCCAGTAGTATGGGCCCCATATTGAACACTGAAGCTTTCTTT.

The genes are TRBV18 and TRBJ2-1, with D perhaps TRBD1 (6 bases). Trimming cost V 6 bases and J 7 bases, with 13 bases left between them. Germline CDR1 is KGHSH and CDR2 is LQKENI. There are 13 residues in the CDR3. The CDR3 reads CASSIGGGNEQFF. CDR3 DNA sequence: TGTGCCAGCTCCATAGGGGGTGGTAATGAGCAGTTCTTC.

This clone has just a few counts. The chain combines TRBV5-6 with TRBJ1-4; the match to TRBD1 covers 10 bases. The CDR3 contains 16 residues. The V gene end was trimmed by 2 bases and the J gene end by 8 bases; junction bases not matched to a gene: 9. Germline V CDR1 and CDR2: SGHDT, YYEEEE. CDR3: CASSFGDRGGEEKLFF. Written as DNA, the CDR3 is TGTGCCAGCAGCTTCGGGGACAGGGGAGGAGAAGAAAAACTGTTTTTT.

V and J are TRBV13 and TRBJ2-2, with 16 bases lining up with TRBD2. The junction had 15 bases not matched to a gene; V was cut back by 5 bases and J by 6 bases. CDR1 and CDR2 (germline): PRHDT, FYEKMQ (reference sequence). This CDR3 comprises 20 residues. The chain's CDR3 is CASSPNQGLAGGRGAGELFF. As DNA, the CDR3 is TGTGCCAGCAGCCCCAATCAGGGACTAGCGGGAGGGCGCGGGGCCGGGGAGCTGTTTTTT. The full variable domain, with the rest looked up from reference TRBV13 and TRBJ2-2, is AAGVIQSPRHLIKEKRETATLKCYPIPRHDTVYWYQQGPGQDPQFLISFYEKMQSDKGSIPDRFSAQQFSDYHSELNMSSLELGDSALYFCASSPNQGLAGGRGAGELFFGEGSRLTVL.

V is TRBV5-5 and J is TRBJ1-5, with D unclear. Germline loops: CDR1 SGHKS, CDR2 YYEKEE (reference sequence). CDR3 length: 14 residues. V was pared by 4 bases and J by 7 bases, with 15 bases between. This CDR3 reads CASSLAGGNQPQHF. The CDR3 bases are TGTGCCAGCAGCCTGGCAGGCGGGAACCAGCCCCAGCATTTT.

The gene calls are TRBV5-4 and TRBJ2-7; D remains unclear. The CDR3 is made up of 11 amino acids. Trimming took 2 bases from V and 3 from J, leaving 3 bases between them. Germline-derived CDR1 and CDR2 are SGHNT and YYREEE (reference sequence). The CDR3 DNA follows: TGTGCCAGCAGCTTCGGCTACGAGCAGTACTTC. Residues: CASSFGYEQYF.

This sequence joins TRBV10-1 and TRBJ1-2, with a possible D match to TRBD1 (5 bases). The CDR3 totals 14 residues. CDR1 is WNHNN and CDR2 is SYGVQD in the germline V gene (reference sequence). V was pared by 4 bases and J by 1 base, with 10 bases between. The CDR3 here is CASSAAGLNYGYTF. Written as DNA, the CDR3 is TGCGCCAGCAGTGCCGCGGGACTTAACTATGGCTACACCTTC.

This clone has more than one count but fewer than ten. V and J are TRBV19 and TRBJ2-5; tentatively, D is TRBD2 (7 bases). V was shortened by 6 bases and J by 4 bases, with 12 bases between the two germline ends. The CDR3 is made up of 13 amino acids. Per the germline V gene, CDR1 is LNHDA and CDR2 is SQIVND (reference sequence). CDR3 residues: CASRVGGRETQYF. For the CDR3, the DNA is TGTGCCAGTAGGGTGGGGGGGCGAGAGACCCAGTACTTC.

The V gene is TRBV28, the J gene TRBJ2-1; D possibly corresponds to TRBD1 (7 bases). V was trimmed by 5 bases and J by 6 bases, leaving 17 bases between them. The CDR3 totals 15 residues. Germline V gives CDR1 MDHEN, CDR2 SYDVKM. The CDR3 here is CASSRSRGASNEQFF. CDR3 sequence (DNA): TGTGCCAGCAGTAGGAGCAGGGGGGCCAGCAATGAGCAGTTCTTC.

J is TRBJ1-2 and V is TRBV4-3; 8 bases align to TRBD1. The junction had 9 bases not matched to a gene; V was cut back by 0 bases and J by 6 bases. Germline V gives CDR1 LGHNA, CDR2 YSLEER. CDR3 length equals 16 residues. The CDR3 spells CASSQDLGQERHGYTF. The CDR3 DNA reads TGCGCCAGCAGCCAAGATCTGGGACAGGAGCGACATGGCTACACCTTC.

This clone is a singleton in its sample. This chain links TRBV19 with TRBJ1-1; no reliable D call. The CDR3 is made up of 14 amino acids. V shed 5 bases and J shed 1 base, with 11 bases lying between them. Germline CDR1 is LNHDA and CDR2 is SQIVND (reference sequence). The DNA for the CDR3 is TGTGCCAGTAGTTTCCTCCGGGAGAACACTGAAGCTTTCTTT. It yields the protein CASSFLRENTEAFF. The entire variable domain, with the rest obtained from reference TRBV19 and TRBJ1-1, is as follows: DGGITQSPKYLFRKEGQNVTLSCEQNLNHDAMYWYRQDPGQGLRLIYYSQIVNDFQKGDIAEGYSVSREKKESFPLTVTSAQKNPTAFYLCASSFLRENTEAFFGQGTRLTVV.

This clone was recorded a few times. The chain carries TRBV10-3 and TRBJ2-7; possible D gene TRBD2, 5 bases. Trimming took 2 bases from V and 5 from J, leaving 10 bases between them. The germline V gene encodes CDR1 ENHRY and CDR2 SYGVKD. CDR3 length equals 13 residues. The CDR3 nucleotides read TGTGCCATCAGTGAGCTCCCCGGGGACGAGCAGTACTTC. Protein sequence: CAISELPGDEQYF.

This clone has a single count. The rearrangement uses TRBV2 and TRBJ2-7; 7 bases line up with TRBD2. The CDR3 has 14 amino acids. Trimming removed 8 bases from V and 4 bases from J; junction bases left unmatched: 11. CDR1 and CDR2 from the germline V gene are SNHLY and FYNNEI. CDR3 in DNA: TGTGCCAGCCTAGCCAGCGGGAAGGGGTACGAGCAGTACTTC. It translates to CASLASGKGYEQYF.

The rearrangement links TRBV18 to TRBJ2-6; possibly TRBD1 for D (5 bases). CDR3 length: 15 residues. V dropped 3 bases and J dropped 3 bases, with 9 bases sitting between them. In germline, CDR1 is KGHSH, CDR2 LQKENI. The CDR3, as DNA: TGTGCCAGCTCACCGGGGCAGGGTGGGGCCAACGTCCTGACTTTC. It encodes CASSPGQGGANVLTF. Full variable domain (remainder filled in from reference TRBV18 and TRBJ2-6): NAGVMQNPRHLVRRRGQEARLRCSPMKGHSHVYWYRQLPEEGLKFMVYLQKENIIDESGMPKERFSAEFPKEGPSILRIQQVVRGDSAAYFCASSPGQGGANVLTFGAGSRLTVL.

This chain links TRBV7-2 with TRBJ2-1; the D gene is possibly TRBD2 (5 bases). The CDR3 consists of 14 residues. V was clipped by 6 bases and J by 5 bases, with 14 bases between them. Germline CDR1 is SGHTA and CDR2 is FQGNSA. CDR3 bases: TGTGCCAGCAGACTGCTCGGGGTCAACAATGAGCAGTTCTTC. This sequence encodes CASRLLGVNNEQFF.

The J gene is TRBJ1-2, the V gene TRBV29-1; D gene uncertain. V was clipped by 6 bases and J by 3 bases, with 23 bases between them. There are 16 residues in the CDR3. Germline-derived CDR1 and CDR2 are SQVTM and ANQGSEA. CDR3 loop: CSVLTAGAKLDYGYTF. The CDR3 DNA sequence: TGCAGCGTGTTGACGGCCGGAGCTAAGCTCGACTATGGCTACACCTTC.

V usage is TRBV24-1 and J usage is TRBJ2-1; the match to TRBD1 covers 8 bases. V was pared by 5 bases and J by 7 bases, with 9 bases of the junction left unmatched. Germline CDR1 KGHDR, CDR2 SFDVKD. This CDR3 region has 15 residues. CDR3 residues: CATSAPGQAVNEQFF. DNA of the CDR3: TGTGCCACCAGTGCCCCGGGACAGGCTGTGAATGAGCAGTTCTTC.

The CDR3 here is CASSLEGSPQHF. The CDR3 bases are TGTGCCAGCAGCCTAGAGGGCAGTCCACAGCATTTT. V usage is TRBV3-1 (or the pseudogene TRBV3-2) and J usage is TRBJ1-5, with D unresolved. The CDR3 runs 12 residues. V lost 4 bases and J lost 13, with 14 bases in between. Germline V gene lookup returns CDR1 LGHDT and CDR2 YNNKEL (reference sequence).

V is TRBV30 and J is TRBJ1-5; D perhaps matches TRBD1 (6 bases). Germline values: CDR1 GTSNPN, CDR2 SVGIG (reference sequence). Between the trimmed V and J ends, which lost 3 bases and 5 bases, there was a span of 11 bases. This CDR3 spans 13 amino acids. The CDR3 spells CAWRDRLDQPQHF. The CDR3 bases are TGTGCCTGGAGGGACAGATTAGATCAGCCCCAGCATTTT.

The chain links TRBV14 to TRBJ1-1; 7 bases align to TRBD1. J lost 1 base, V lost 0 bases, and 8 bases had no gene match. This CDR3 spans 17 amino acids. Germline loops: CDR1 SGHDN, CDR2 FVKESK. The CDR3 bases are TGTGCCAGCAGCCAAGAGAGAGGGGGCTGGGGGAACACTGAAGCTTTCTTT. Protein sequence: CASSQERGGWGNTEAFF.